This passage covers 13 T cell receptor beta chains from one sample sequenced in a study of beta chain features in type 1 diabetes. Study-wide results and caveats: TCRB CDR3s were moderately but significantly shorter in Type 1 diabetes patients in all four CD4+ subsets.

Their specific antigens are unknown. Expressed TCRB transcripts were sequenced after all isolated RNA was converted to cDNA. TCRdb keeps only in-frame clones here, not all; method: immunoSEQ multiplex PCR. The sample carries a few hundred thousand clones, roughly 20% recorded once. Sample: naive CD4+ T cells from blood. These receptors all come from a woman aged 40-49 years with type 1 diabetes.

This clone has only a few counts. V gene TRBV4-2 combines with J gene TRBJ1-4; possibly TRBD1 for D (6 bases). The length of the CDR3 is 16 residues. Germline V gene data show CDR1 as LGHNA and CDR2 as YNFKEQ. Deletions cut 0 bases from V and 2 bases from J, with 10 bases between. As DNA, the CDR3 is TGTGCCAGCAGCCAAGATGGGGGGGGCACTAATGAAAAACTGTTTTTT. As protein: CASSQDGGGTNEKLFF.

This clone was counted only a few times. CDR3 DNA sequence: TGCGCCAGCAGCCAAGACTCCGGGGAGGGCTACTGGGGCTACACCTTC. This translates into CASSQDSGEGYWGYTF. This chain links TRBV4-3 with TRBJ1-2; D gene ambiguous. This CDR3 spans 16 amino acids. Germline CDR1 and CDR2: LGHNA and YSLEER. V lost 0 bases to trimming and J lost 8 bases, with 19 bases between them.

This clone has a handful of counts. V usage is TRBV10-3 and J usage is TRBJ2-7; D unresolved. The CDR3 spans 13 residues. The V end lost 6 bases, the J end lost 0 bases, and 9 bases lay between the germline ends. Per the germline V gene, CDR1 is ENHRY and CDR2 is SYGVKD. The DNA for the CDR3 is TGTGCCATCAGGCCCGAGAACTCCTACGAGCAGTACTTC. Translating gives CAIRPENSYEQYF.

V is TRBV19 and J is TRBJ1-1, with 8 nucleotides matching TRBD1. Per germline, CDR1 LNHDA and CDR2 SQIVND (reference sequence). J lost 0 bases, V lost 8 bases, and 5 bases had no gene match. The CDR3 has 14 residues. CDR3 sequence: CASGDRPMNTEAFF. CDR3 nucleotide sequence: TGTGCCAGTGGGGACAGGCCTATGAACACTGAAGCTTTCTTT.

The V and J genes are TRBV19 and TRBJ2-1; maybe TRBD1 (6 bases). This CDR3 has 18 residues. CDR1 and CDR2 from the germline V gene are LNHDA and SQIVND (reference sequence). The V and J ends lost 3 bases and 4 bases respectively, with 22 bases between them. This CDR3 reads CASSMRAPGASSYNEQFF. CDR3 DNA sequence: TGTGCCAGTAGTATGAGAGCCCCAGGGGCCAGCTCATACAATGAGCAGTTCTTC.

This clone was detected a few times. The DNA for the CDR3 is TGTGCCAGCAGCGTATACGGACAGGGAACCTTCTCTGGGGCCAACGTCCTGACTTTC. Translation: CASSVYGQGTFSGANVLTF. This rearrangement joins TRBV9 to TRBJ2-6, with TRBD1 identical over 8 bases. The trim removed 1 base at V and 0 bases at J, leaving 9 bases unmatched. CDR3 length: 19 residues. Germline CDR1 reads SGDLS; CDR2 reads YYNGEE.

This clone was detected only a few times. This chain joins TRBV4-2 and TRBJ1-2; D ambiguous. With 0 bases removed from V and 7 bases from J, the gap between germline ends came to 9 bases. This CDR3 has 13 amino acids. Germline V lookup: CDR1 LGHNA, CDR2 YNFKEQ. The DNA of the CDR3 is TGTGCCAGCAGCCAAGATTACGGGAGTGGCTACACCTTC. Its translation is CASSQDYGSGYTF.

This clone was counted only a few times. J is TRBJ2-7 and V is TRBV28; possibly TRBD2 for D (6 bases). Trimming took 10 bases from V and 0 from J, leaving 19 bases between them. The CDR3 runs 15 residues. The germline gives CDR1 MDHEN, CDR2 SYDVKM. The CDR3 sequence is CATTSPIRSSYEQYF. The CDR3 DNA sequence: TGTGCCACTACTAGCCCAATTAGGAGCTCCTACGAGCAGTACTTC.

This clone was seen more than once but under ten times. CDR3 in amino acids: CASSSTGIEQYF. CDR3 bases: TGTGCCAGCAGCTCAACAGGGATCGAGCAGTACTTC. V is TRBV7-9 and J is TRBJ2-7, with D possibly being TRBD1 (6 bases). From germline, CDR1 is SEHNR and CDR2 FQNEAQ (reference sequence). V was trimmed by 4 bases and J by 6 bases, leaving 10 bases between them. CDR3 length: 12 residues.

In its sample, this clone was seen a few times. J is TRBJ2-1 and V is TRBV9, with 8 bases that match TRBD2. The V and J ends lost 3 bases and 6 bases, in that order; junction bases with no gene match: 8. The length of the CDR3 is 15 residues. Germline V gene data show CDR1 as SGDLS and CDR2 as YYNGEE. CDR3 DNA: TGTGCCAGCAGCGCCCGAAGCGGGAGCCTCAATGAGCAGTTCTTC. Encoded protein: CASSARSGSLNEQFF.

The rearrangement links TRBV7-9 to TRBJ1-6; D not certain. Germline V gene sequence: CDR1 SEHNR, CDR2 FQNEAQ (reference sequence). Between the trimmed V and J ends, which lost 4 bases and 9 bases, there was a span of 19 bases. The CDR3 runs 16 residues. CDR3 loop: CASSSTTDPGGSPLHF. The CDR3 DNA is TGTGCCAGCAGCTCCACGACGGACCCCGGAGGTTCACCCCTCCACTTT. Looking up the rest from reference TRBV7-9 and TRBJ1-6 gives the full variable domain: DTGVSQNPRHKITKRGQNVTFRCDPISEHNRLYWYRQTLGQGPEFLTYFQNEAQLEKSRLLSDRFSAERPKGSFSTLEIQRTEQGDSAMYLCASSSTTDPGGSPLHFGNGTRLTVT.

This chain links TRBV9 with TRBJ2-6; tentatively, D is TRBD2 (6 bases). Germline CDR1 is SGDLS and CDR2 is YYNGEE. CDR3 size: 16 residues. The V end lost 0 bases, the J end lost 1 base, and 8 bases lay between the germline ends. CDR3 in DNA: TGTGCCAGCAGCGTAGTTGGGGGGTCTGGGGCCAACGTCCTGACTTTC. Encoded protein: CASSVVGGSGANVLTF.

J is TRBJ2-1 and V is TRBV4-2; 13 bases line up with TRBD2. Germline trimming cut 4 bases from V and 6 bases from J; bases unmatched to any gene: 9. Germline V gene lookup returns CDR1 LGHNA and CDR2 YNFKEQ. CDR3 size: 17 residues. The CDR3 sequence is CASSLRLAGGYRNEQFF. In DNA form, the CDR3 reads TGTGCCAGCAGCCTAAGACTAGCGGGGGGCTACCGCAATGAGCAGTTCTTC.